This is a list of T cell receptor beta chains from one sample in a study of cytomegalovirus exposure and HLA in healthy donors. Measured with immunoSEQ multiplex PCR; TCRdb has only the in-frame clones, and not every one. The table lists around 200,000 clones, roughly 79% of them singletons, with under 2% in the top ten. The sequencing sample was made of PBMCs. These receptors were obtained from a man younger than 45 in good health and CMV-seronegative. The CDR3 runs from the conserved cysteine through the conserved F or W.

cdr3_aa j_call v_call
CASSLLGDYEQFF TRBJ2-1 TRBV5-1
CASSATQGSGQETQYF TRBJ2-5 TRBV18
CASSLASYGQGRANTEAFF TRBJ1-1 TRBV5-6
CASSVTSGNYEQYF TRBJ2-7 TRBV5-1
CASSLAVGLGLHEQFF TRBJ2-1 TRBV5-1
CASSVTSGRGGELFF - TRBV2
CASSLDKGLEAGKINQPQHF TRBJ1-5 TRBV7-8
CASRTGGGTASPLHF TRBJ1-6 TRBV5-1
CAISVSNRDNPEAFF TRBJ1-1 TRBV10-3
CASSLEGQRFTEAFF TRBJ1-1 TRBV5-1
CASSVGGSLAYEQYF TRBJ2-7 TRBV2
CASRKRESPYEQYF TRBJ2-7 TRBV28
CASSESRTGNQPQHF TRBJ1-5 TRBV10-1
CASSTGGVTYEQYF TRBJ2-7 TRBV28
CASSLGDREFYGYTF TRBJ1-2 TRBV5-4
CASSPPEGTQYF TRBJ2-5 TRBV18
CASSPHGLAGTYEQYF TRBJ2-7 TRBV7-9
CASSPAGTPSEKLFF TRBJ1-4 TRBV5-1
CASSLQGMENTIYF TRBJ1-3 TRBV19
CASSQELAVSYNEQFF TRBJ2-1 TRBV4-2
CASSQGQSGANVLTF TRBJ2-6 TRBV5-1
CASSGGRGTEAFF TRBJ1-1 TRBV6-5
CASSEAKSEQYF TRBJ2-7 TRBV6-1
CASSLRLAGGDTQYF TRBJ2-3 TRBV5-1
CSLRPGGGQETQYF TRBJ2-5 TRBV29-1
CASSEISGTLTYEQYF TRBJ2-7 TRBV10-1
CASSEDGRGSEKLFF TRBJ1-4 TRBV2
CASSMTSGGYEQYF TRBJ2-7 TRBV6-6
CASRRSGTGFEKLFF TRBJ1-4 TRBV28
CSVRGTGSSYEQYF TRBJ2-7 TRBV29-1
CASSSDSYYEQYF TRBJ2-7 TRBV18
CASSSRPSSEQYF TRBJ2-7 TRBV28
CASSSPSWGGETQYF TRBJ2-5 TRBV13
CASSYSGGGTEAFF TRBJ1-1 TRBV6-5
CASSLVSGSVNEQYF TRBJ2-7 TRBV5-1
CASAGAGGYTF TRBJ1-2 TRBV28
CASSTILQGRQETQYF TRBJ2-5 TRBV14
CASRKIGQGQGQPQHF TRBJ1-5 TRBV19
CASSPDRGNGKLFF TRBJ1-4 TRBV28
CAIRGSGAEQYF TRBJ2-7 TRBV10-3
CASSLLDRMNTGELFF TRBJ2-2 TRBV7-2
CASSEAILAGVYEQYF TRBJ2-7 TRBV6-1
CASSQDPSGGPKNIQYF TRBJ2-4 TRBV4-1
CASSEQGNSYGYTF TRBJ1-2 TRBV18
CASSPGQGADGYTF TRBJ1-2 TRBV5-1
CASSLASLAEQFF TRBJ2-1 TRBV5-5
CASSLFLGSSYEQYF TRBJ2-7 TRBV7-6